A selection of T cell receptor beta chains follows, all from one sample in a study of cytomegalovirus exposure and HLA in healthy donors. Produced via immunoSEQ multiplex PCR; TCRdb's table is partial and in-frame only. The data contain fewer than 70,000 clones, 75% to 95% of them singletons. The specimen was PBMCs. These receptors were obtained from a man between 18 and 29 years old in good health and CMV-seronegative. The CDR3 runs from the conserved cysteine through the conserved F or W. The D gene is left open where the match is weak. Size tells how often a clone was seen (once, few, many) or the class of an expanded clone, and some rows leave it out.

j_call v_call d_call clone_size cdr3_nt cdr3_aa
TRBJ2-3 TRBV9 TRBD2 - TGTGCCAGCAGCGTAGGGGCTAGCGGTCCCGGATATACGCAGTATTTT CASSVGASGPGYTQYF
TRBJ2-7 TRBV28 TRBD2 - TGTGCCAGCAGTTCCCCAGCGGGAGGGCCCCACGAGCAGTACTTC CASSSPAGGPHEQYF
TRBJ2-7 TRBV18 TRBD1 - TGTGCCAGCTCACCGTTGGGACAGGGTTCCTACGAGCAGTACTTC CASSPLGQGSYEQYF
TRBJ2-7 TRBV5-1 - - TGCGCCAGCAGCTTAGGGGTAGCCGTATACGAGCAGTACTTC CASSLGVAVYEQYF
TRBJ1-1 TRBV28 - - TGTGCCAGCAGACCGGACACCTTGAACACTGAAGCTTTCTTT CASRPDTLNTEAFF
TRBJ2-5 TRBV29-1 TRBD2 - TGCAGCGTTGAAGATCGGCTAGCGGGGACTCAAGAGACCCAGTACTTC CSVEDRLAGTQETQYF
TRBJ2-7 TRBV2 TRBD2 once TGTGCCAGCAGTCTGGAGGGCCGGGGGGCCTACGAGCAGTACTTC CASSLEGRGAYEQYF
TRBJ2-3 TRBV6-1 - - TGTGCCAGCAGGGGAGGGACAGGAGGCACAGATACGCAGTATTTT CASRGGTGGTDTQYF
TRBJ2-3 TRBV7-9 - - TGTGCCAGCAGCCTCACAAAGTCCCCCACAGATACGCAGTATTTT CASSLTKSPTDTQYF
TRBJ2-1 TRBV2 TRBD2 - TGTGCCAGCAGACCCCTAGCGGGAGGAAGTAATGAGCAGTTCTTC CASRPLAGGSNEQFF
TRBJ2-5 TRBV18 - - TGTGCCAGCTCAGTTGAGACCCCCCCCACAGGGCCGGATTACTTC CASSVETPPTGPDYF
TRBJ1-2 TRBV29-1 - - TGCAGCGTTGGCCTCGACAGCTACACCTTC CSVGLDSYTF
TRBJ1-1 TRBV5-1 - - TGCGCCAGCAGCTTCAACAGGGAGAACACTGAAGCTTTCTTT CASSFNRENTEAFF
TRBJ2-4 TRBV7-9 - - TGTGCCAGCAGCTTACGACAGGCGGATTTAAACATTCAGTACTTC CASSLRQADLNIQYF
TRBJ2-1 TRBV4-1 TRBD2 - TGCGCCAGCAGCCAAGTAGGGGTTAGCGGGAGAGGGACCTACAATGAGCAGTTCTTC CASSQVGVSGRGTYNEQFF
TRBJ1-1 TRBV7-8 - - TGTGCCAGCAGCCTAGGCTCGGGGACTGAAGCTTTCTTT CASSLGSGTEAFF
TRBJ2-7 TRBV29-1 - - TGCAGCGTCATGTGGCCCGAAACCTACGAGCAGTACTTC CSVMWPETYEQYF
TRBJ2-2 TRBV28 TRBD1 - TGTGCCAGCAGTTTTAGACAGGGGGCCCTCACCGGGGAGCTGTTTTTT CASSFRQGALTGELFF
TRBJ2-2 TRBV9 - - TGTGCCAGCAGCGCCGGGACACCGAACACCGGGGAGCTGTTTTTT CASSAGTPNTGELFF
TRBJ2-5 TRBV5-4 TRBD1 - TGTGCCAGCAGCTTGGACAGGGGCTCAGAGAAGACCCAGTACTTC CASSLDRGSEKTQYF
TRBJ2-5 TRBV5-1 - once TGCGCCAGCAGCCTTCAGGGAGGAGATCAAGAGACCCAGTACTTC CASSLQGGDQETQYF
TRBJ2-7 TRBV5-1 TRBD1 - TGCGCCAGCAGGGTAGGGGACAGGGCCTCCTACGAGCAGTACTTC CASRVGDRASYEQYF
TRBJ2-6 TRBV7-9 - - TGTGCCAGCACCCTCTCGGGGTCCGGGGCCAACGTCCTGACTTTC CASTLSGSGANVLTF
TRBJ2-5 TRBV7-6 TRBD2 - TGTGCCAGCAGCTTAGGGACTAGCGGGAGTCTTGAGACCCAGTACTTC CASSLGTSGSLETQYF
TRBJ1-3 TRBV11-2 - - TGTGCCAGCAGCTTAGTGGGGCGGAGGGCCGACACCATATATTTT CASSLVGRRADTIYF
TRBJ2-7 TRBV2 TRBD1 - TGTGCCAGCAGTTTTCACCGGGACAGTTCCTACGAGCAGTACTTC CASSFHRDSSYEQYF
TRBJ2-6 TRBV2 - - TGTGCCAGCACCCCCCGTGAGGCGGGGGCCAACGTCCTGACTTTC CASTPREAGANVLTF
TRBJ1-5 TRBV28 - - TGTGCCAGCAGTACAGGGATTTATAGCAATCAGCCCCAGCATTTT CASSTGIYSNQPQHF
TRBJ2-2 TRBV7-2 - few TGTGCCAGCAGCTTCTCCAGTGCCGGGGAGCTGTTTTTT CASSFSSAGELFF
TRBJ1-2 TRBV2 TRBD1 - TGTGCCAGCAGTCAGGGACAGGGAGGCTATGGCTACACCTTC CASSQGQGGYGYTF
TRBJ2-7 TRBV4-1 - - TGCGCCAGCAGCCGGGAGAGCTCCCACGAGCAGTACTTC CASSRESSHEQYF
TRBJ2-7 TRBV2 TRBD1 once TGTGCCAGCAGCGCCCTTGGGACAGAGATTCAAGAGCAGTACTTC CASSALGTEIQEQYF
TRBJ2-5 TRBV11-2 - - TGTGCCAGCAGCACCCAGACAGCCGGAGAGACCCAGTACTTC CASSTQTAGETQYF
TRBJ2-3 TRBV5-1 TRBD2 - TGCGCCAGCAGCTTGGCCGGGGCTAGCGGGACGGGGGATACGCAGTATTTT CASSLAGASGTGDTQYF
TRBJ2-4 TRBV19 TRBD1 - TGTGCCAGTAGTACCCGGACAGGGGGCCGCAAAAACATTCAGTACTTC CASSTRTGGRKNIQYF
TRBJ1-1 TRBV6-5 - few TGTGCCAGCAGTGCGGGAGTTATGAACACTGAAGCTTTCTTT CASSAGVMNTEAFF
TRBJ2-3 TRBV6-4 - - TGTGCCAGCAGTGAAGGGCAGGGTGCAACAGATACGCAGTATTTT CASSEGQGATDTQYF
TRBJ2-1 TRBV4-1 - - TGCGCCAGCAGCCCAGGGCTACTTGAGCATGAGCAGTTCTTC CASSPGLLEHEQFF
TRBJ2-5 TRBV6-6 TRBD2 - TGTGCCAGCAGTCAGACTAGCGGGAGGAGGGAGACCCAGTACTTC CASSQTSGRRETQYF
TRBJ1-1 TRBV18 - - TGTGCCAGCTCATTGACAGATATGAACACTGAAGCTTTCTTT CASSLTDMNTEAFF
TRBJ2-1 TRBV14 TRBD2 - TGTGCCAGCAGCCAGGACCCACTAGCGGGAGTATCAAATGAGCAGTTCTTC CASSQDPLAGVSNEQFF
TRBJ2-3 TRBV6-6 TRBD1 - TGTGCCAGCAGTTACACAGGGGGCCCAGATACGCAGTATTTT CASSYTGGPDTQYF
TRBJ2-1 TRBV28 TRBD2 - TGTGCCAGCAGTCCCCGGACTAGCGGTCCCTACAATGAGCAGTTCTTC CASSPRTSGPYNEQFF
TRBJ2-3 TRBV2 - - TGTGCCAGCGGCGGGGTGGTCTCCACGGACGCAGATACGCAGTATTTT CASGGVVSTDADTQYF
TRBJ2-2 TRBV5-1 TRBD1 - TGCGCCAGCAGCTCCCGGGCCGGGACAGTCGTCGGGGAGCTGTTTTTT CASSSRAGTVVGELFF
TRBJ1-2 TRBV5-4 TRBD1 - TGTGCCAGCAGCTCGGACAGGGGAGGCTATGGCTACACCTTC CASSSDRGGYGYTF
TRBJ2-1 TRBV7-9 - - TGTGCCAGCAGCTCGAATAGCCGCAATGAGCAGTTCTTC CASSSNSRNEQFF
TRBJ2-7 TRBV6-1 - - TGTGCCAGCAGTGCGAGGGACATCGCATCCTACGAGCAGTACTTC CASSARDIASYEQYF